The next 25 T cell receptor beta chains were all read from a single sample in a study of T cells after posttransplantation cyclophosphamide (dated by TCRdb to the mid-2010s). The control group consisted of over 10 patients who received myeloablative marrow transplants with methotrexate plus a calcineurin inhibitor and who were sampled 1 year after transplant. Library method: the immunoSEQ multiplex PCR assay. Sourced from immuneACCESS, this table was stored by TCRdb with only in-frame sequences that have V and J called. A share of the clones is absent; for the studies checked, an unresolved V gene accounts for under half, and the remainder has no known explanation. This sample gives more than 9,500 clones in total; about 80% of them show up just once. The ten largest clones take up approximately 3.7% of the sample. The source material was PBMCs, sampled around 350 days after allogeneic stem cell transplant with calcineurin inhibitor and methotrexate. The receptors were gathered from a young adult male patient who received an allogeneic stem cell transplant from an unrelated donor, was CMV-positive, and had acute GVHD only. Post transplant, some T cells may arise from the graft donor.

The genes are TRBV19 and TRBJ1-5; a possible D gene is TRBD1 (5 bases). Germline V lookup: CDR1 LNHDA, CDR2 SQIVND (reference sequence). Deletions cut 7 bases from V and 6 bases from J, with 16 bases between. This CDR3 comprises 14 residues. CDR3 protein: CASTYPGGRQPQHF. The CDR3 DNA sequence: TGTGCCAGTACCTACCCCGGGGGACGTCAGCCCCAGCATTTT.

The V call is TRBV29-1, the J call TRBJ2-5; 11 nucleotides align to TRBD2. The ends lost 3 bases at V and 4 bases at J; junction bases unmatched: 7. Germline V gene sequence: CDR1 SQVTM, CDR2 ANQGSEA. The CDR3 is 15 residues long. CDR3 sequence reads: CSVDRSGGAGETQYF. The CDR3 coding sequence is TGCAGCGTTGACCGTAGCGGGGGGGCTGGAGAGACCCAGTACTTC.

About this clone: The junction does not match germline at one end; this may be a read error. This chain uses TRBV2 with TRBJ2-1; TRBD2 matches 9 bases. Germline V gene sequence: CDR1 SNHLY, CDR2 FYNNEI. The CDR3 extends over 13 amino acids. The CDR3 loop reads CASSEAVAGGPLF. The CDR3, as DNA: TGTGCCAGCAGTGAAGCGGTTGCGGGAGGGCCTCTCTTC.

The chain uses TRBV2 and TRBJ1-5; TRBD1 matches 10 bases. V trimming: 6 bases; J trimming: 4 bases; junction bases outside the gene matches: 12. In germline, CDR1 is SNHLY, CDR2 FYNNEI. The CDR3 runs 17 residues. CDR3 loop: CASRAGTGVDGNQPQHF. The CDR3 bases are TGTGCCAGCAGGGCCGGGACAGGGGTGGATGGTAATCAGCCCCAGCATTTT.

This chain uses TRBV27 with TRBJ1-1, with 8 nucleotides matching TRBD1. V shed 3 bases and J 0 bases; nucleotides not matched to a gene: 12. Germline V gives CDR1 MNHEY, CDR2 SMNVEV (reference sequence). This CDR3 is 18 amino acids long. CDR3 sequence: CASSLGWTGSRMNTEAFF. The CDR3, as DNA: TGTGCCAGCAGTTTGGGATGGACAGGGAGTCGGATGAACACTGAAGCTTTCTTT.

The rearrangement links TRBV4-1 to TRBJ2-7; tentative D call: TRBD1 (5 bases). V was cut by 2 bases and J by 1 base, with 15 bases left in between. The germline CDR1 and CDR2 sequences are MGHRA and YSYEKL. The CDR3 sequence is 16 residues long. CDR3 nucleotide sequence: TGCGCCAGCAGCCAACGTGGCAGGGCGGCATCCTACGAGCAGTACTTC. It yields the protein CASSQRGRAASYEQYF.

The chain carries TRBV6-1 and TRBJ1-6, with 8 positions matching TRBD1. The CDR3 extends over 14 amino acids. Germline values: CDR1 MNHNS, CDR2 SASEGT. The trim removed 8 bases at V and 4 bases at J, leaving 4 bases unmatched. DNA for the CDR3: TGTGCCAGCGGACAGGGAGAATATAATTCACCCCTCCACTTT. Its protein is CASGQGEYNSPLHF.

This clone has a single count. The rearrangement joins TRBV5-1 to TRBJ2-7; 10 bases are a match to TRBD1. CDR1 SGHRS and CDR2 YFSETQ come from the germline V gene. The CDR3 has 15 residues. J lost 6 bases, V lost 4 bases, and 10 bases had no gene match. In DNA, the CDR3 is TGCGCCAGCAGCCGCGGGGGGACAGGGGAAGGCGAGCAGTACTTC. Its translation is CASSRGGTGEGEQYF.

CDR3 residues: CASSSATVLRGYTF. CDR3 DNA sequence: TGTGCCAGCAGCTCTGCCACAGTGCTCCGTGGCTACACCTTC. The V and J genes are TRBV7-9 and TRBJ1-2; D unclear. Trimming stripped 4 bases from V and 7 bases from J, with 16 bases between. Germline V CDR1 and CDR2: SEHNR, FQNEAQ (reference sequence). The CDR3 runs 14 residues.

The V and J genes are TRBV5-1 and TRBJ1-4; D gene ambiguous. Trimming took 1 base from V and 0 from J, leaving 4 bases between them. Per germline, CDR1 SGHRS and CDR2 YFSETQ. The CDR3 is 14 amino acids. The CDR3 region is CASSLIATNEKLFF. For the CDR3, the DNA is TGCGCCAGCAGCTTGATCGCAACTAATGAAAAACTGTTTTTT. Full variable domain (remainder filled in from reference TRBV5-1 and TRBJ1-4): KAGVTQTPRYLIKTRGQQVTLSCSPISGHRSVSWYQQTPGQGLQFLFEYFSETQRNKGNFPGRFSGRQFSNSRSEMNVSTLELGDSALYLCASSLIATNEKLFFGSGTQLSVL.

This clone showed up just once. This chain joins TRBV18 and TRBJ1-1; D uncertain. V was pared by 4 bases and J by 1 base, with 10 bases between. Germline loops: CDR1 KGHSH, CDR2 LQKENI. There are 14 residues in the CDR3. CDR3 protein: CASSQNSGNTEAFF. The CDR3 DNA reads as TGTGCCAGCTCACAAAACTCAGGGAACACTGAAGCTTTCTTT.

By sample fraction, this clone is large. The CDR3 is CASMMDRTSNQPQHF. The CDR3 nucleotides are TGTGCCAGCATGATGGACAGGACTAGCAATCAGCCCCAGCATTTT. The rearrangement uses TRBV2 and TRBJ1-5; 7 bases are a match to TRBD1. This CDR3 has 15 residues. CDR1 is SNHLY, CDR2 FYNNEI, per germline. V shed 7 bases, J shed 0 bases, and the junction held 6 bases outside the gene matches.

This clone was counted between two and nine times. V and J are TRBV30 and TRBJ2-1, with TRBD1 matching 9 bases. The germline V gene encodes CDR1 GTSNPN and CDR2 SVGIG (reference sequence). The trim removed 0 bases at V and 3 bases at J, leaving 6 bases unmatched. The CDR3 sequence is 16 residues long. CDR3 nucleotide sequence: TGTGCCTGGAGTGTAGGCCCGGGACAGGGCTACAATGAGCAGTTCTTC. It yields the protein CAWSVGPGQGYNEQFF.

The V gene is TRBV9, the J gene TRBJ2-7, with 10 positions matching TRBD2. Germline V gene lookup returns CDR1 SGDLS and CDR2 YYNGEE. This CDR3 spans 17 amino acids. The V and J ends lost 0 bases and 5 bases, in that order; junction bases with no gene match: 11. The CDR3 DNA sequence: TGTGCCAGCAGCGTAGGGTCCAGCGGGGGGGCAAGGAACGAGCAGTACTTC. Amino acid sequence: CASSVGSSGGARNEQYF.

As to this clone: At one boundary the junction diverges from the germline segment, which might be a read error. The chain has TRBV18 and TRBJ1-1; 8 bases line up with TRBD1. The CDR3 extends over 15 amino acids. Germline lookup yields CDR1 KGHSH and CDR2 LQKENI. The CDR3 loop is CASSPQTGGMSEAFF. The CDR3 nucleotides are TGTGCCAGCTCGCCACAAACAGGGGGGATGTCTGAAGCTTTCTTT.

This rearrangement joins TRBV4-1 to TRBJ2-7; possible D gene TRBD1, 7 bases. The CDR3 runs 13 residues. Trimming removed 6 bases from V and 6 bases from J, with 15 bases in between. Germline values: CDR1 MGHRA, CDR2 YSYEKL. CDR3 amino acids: CASSPPGGIEQYF. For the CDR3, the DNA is TGCGCCAGCAGTCCTCCAGGGGGGATCGAGCAGTACTTC.

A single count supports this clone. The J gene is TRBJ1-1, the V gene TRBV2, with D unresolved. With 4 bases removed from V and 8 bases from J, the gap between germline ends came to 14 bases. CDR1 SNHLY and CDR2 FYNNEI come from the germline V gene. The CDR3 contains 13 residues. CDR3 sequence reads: CASSGQATGEAFF. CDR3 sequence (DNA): TGTGCCAGCAGTGGGCAGGCCACCGGAGAAGCTTTCTTT.

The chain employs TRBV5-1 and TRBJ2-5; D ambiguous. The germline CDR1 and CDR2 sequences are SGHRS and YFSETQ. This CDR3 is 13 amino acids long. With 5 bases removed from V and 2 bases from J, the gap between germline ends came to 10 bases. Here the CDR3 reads CASSRTTQETQYF. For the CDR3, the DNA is TGCGCCAGCAGTCGAACTACACAAGAGACCCAGTACTTC.

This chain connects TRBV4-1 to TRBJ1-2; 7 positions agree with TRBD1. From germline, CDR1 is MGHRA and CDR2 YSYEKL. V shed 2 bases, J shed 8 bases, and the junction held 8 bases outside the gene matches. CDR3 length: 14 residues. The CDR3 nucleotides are TGCGCCAGCAGCCAAATATACAGGGGAGACGGCTACACCTTC. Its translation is CASSQIYRGDGYTF.

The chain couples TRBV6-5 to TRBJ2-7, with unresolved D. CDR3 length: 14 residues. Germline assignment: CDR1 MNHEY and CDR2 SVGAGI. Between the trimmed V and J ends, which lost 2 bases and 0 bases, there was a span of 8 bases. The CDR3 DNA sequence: TGTGCCAGCAGTTACGGGCAGGTCTCCTACGAGCAGTACTTC. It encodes CASSYGQVSYEQYF.

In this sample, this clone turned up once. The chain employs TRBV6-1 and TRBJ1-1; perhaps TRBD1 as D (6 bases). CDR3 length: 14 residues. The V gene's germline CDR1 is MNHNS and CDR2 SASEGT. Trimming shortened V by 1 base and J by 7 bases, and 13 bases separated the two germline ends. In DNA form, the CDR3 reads TGTGCCAGCAGTGAAGTTTCGTTCAGGGGTGAAGCTTTCTTT. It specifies CASSEVSFRGEAFF.

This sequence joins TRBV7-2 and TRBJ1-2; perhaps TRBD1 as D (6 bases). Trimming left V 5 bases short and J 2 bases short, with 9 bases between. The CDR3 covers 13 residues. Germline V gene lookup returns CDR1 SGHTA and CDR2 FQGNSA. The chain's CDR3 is CASSPDRNYGYTF. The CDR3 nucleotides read TGTGCCAGCAGCCCCGACAGGAACTATGGCTACACCTTC.

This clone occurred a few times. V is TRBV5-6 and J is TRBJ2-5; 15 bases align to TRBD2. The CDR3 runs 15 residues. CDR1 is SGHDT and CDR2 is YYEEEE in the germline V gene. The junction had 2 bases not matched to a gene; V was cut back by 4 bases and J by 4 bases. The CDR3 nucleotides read TGTGCCAGCAGCAGGGGACTAGCGGGAGGAGAGACCCAGTACTTC. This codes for CASSRGLAGGETQYF.

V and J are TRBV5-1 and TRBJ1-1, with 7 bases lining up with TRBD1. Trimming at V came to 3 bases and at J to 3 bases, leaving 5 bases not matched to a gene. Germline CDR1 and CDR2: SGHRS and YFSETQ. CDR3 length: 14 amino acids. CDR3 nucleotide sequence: TGCGCCAGCAGCTGGGACAGTTCTTACACTGAAGCTTTCTTT. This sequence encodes CASSWDSSYTEAFF.

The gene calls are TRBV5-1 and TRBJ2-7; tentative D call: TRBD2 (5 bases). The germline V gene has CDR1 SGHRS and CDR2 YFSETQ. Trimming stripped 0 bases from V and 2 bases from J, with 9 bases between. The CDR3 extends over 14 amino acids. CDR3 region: CASSLVGGAYEQYF. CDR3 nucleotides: TGCGCCAGCAGCTTGGTAGGAGGAGCCTACGAGCAGTACTTC.